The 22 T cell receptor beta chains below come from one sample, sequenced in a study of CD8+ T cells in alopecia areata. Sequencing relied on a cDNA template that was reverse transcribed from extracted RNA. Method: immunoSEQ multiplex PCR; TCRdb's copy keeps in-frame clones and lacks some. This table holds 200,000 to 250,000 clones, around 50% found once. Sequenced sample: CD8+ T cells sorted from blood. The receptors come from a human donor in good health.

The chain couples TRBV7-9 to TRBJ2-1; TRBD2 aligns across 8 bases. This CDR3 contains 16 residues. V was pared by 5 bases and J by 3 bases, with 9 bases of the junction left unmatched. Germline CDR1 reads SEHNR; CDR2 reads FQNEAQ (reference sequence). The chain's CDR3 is CASSPTGGPGYNEQFF. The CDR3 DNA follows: TGTGCCAGCAGCCCGACGGGGGGGCCGGGCTACAATGAGCAGTTCTTC.

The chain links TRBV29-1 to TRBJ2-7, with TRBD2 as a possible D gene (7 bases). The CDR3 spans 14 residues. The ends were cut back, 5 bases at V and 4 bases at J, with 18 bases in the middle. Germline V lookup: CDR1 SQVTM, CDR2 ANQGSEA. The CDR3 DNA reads TGCAGCGTTTATACGGGAGGCAGGGGATACGAGCAGTACTTC. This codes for CSVYTGGRGYEQYF.

The CDR3 bases are TGCGCCAGCAGCCAAGAACATATCAGGCAGCCCCAGCATTTT. Protein sequence: CASSQEHIRQPQHF. The chain employs TRBV4-1 and TRBJ1-5; D unresolved. V lost 0 bases and J 7 bases, leaving 10 bases between the germline ends. The CDR3 totals 14 residues. In germline, CDR1 is MGHRA, CDR2 YSYEKL.

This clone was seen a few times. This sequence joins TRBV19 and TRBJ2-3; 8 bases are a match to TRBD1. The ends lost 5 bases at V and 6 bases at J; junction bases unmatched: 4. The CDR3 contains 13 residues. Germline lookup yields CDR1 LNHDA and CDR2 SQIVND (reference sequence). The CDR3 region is CASSPHRGDTQYF. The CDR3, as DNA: TGTGCCAGTAGTCCCCACAGGGGGGATACGCAGTATTTT.

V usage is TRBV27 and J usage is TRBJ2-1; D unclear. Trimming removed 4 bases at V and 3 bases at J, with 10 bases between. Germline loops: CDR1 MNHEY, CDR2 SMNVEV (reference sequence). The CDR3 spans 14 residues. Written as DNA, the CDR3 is TGTGCCAGCAGTTCCTCCCTCGTCTACAATGAGCAGTTCTTC. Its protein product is CASSSSLVYNEQFF.

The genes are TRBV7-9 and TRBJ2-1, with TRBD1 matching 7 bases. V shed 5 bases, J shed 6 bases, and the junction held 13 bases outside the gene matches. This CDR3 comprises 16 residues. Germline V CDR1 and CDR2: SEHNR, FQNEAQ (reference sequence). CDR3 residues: CASSPTLGTETNEQFF. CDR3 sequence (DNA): TGTGCCAGCAGCCCAACACTCGGGACAGAGACCAATGAGCAGTTCTTC.

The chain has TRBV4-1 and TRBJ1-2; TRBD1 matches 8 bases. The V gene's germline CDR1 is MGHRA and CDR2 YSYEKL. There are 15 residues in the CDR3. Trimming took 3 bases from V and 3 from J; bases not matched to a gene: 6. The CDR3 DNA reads TGCGCCAGCAGCCATCCGACAGGGGACGACTATGGCTACACCTTC. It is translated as CASSHPTGDDYGYTF.

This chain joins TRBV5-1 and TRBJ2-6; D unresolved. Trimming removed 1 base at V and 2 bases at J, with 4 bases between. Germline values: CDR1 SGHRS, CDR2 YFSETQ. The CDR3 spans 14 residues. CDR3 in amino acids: CASSLSTGANVLTF. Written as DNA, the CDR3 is TGCGCCAGCAGCTTGAGTACTGGGGCCAACGTCCTGACTTTC. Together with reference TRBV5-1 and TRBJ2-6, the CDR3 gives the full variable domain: KAGVTQTPRYLIKTRGQQVTLSCSPISGHRSVSWYQQTPGQGLQFLFEYFSETQRNKGNFPGRFSGRQFSNSRSEMNVSTLELGDSALYLCASSLSTGANVLTFGAGSRLTVL.

The CDR3 DNA sequence: TGTGCCAGCAGCCTACAGGCACCCTATGGCTACACCTTC. It yields the protein CASSLQAPYGYTF. This rearrangement joins TRBV5-7 to TRBJ1-2; D may be TRBD1 (5 bases). TRBV5-7 is treated as an ORF (open reading frame) with a function not yet certain. The CDR3 is made up of 13 amino acids. With 4 bases removed from V and 4 bases from J, the gap between germline ends came to 11 bases.

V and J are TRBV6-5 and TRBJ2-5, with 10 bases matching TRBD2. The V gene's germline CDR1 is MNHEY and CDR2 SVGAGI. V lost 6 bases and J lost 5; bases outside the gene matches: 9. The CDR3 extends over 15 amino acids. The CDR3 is CASRQSGGAGETQYF. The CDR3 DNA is TGTGCCAGCAGACAAAGCGGGGGGGCAGGCGAGACCCAGTACTTC.

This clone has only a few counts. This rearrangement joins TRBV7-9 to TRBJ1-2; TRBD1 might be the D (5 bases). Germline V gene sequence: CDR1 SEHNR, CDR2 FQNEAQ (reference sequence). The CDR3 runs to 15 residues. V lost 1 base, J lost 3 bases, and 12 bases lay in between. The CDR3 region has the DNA TGTGCCAGCAGCTTAGGAGCGGGGACCGACTATGGCTACACCTTC. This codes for CASSLGAGTDYGYTF.

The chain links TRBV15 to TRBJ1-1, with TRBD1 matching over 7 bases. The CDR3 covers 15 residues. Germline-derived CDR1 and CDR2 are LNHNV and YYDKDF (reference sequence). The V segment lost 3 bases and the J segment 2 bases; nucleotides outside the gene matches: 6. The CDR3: CATSRIPGGNTEAFF. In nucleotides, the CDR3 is TGTGCCACCAGCAGGATACCAGGGGGAAACACTGAAGCTTTCTTT.

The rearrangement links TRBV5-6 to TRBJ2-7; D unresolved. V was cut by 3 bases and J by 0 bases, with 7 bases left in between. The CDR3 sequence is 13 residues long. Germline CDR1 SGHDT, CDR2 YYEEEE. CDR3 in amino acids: CASSYDSSYEQYF. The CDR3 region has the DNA TGTGCCAGCAGCTACGACTCCTCCTACGAGCAGTACTTC.

CDR3 in DNA: TGTGCCTGTTCAATGGGCGCCGACACTGAAGCTTTCTTT. Its translation: CACSMGADTEAFF. This chain links TRBV30 with TRBJ1-1; unclear D gene. The ends were cut back, 6 bases at V and 3 bases at J, with 14 bases in the middle. The germline V gene encodes CDR1 GTSNPN and CDR2 SVGIG (reference sequence). This CDR3 is built from 13 residues.

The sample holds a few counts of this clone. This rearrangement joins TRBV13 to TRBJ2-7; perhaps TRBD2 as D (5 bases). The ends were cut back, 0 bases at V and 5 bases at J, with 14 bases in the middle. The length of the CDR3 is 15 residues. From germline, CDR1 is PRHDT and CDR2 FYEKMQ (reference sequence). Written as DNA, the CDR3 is TGTGCCAGCAGCTTAGGGGCGGGTTTTCCCAACGAGCAGTACTTC. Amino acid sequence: CASSLGAGFPNEQYF. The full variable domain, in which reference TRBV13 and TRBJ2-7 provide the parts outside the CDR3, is AAGVIQSPRHLIKEKRETATLKCYPIPRHDTVYWYQQGPGQDPQFLISFYEKMQSDKGSIPDRFSAQQFSDYHSELNMSSLELGDSALYFCASSLGAGFPNEQYFGPGTRLTVT.

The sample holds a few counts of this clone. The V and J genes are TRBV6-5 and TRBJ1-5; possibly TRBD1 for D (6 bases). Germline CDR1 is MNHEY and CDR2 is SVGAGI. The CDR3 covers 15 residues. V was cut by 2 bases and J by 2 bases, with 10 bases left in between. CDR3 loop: CASSYPRQGNQPQHF. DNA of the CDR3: TGTGCCAGCAGTTACCCCCGACAGGGCAATCAGCCCCAGCATTTT.

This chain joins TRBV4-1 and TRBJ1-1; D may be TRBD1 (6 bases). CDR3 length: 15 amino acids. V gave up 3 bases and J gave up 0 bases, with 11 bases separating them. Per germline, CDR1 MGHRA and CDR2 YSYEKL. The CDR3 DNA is TGCGCCAGCAGCCAGGAGACAGGAGTGAACACTGAAGCTTTCTTT. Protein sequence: CASSQETGVNTEAFF.

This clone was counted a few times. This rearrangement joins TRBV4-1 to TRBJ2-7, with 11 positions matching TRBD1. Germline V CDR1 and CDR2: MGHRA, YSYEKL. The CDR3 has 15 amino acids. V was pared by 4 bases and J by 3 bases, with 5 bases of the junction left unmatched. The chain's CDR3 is CASSPGTGGLYEQYF. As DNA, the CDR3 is TGCGCCAGCAGCCCGGGGACAGGGGGACTCTACGAGCAGTACTTC.

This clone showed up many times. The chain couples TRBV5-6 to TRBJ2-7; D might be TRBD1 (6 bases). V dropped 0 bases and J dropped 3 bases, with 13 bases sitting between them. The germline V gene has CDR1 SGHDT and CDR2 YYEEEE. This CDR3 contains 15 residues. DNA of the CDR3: TGTGCCAGCAGCTTGGGACAGGCCCTTTACTACGAGCAGTACTTC. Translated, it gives CASSLGQALYYEQYF. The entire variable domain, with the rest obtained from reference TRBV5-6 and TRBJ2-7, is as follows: DAGVTQSPTHLIKTRGQQVTLRCSPKSGHDTVSWYQQALGQGPQFIFQYYEEEERQRGNFPDRFSGHQFPNYSSELNVNALLLGDSALYLCASSLGQALYYEQYFGPGTRLTVT.

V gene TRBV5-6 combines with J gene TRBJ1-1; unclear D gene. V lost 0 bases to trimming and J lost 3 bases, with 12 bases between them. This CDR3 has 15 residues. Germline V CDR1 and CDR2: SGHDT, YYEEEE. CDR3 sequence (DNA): TGTGCCAGCAGCTTGGTTACCCAAGTCGACACTGAAGCTTTCTTT. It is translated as CASSLVTQVDTEAFF.

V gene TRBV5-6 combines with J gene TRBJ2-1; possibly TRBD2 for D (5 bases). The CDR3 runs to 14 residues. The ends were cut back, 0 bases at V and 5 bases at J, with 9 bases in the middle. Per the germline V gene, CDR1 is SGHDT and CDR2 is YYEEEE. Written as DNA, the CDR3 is TGTGCCAGCAGCTTGGAAGCGGAGAACAATGAGCAGTTCTTC. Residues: CASSLEAENNEQFF.

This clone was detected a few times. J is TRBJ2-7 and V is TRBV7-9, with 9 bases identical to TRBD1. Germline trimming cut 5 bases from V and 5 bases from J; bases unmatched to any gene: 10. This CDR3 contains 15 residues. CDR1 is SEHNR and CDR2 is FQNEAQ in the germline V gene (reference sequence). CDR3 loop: CASSPPGQGQNEQYF. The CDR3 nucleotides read TGTGCCAGCAGCCCCCCGGGACAGGGACAAAACGAGCAGTACTTC.